This T cell receptor beta chain originates from a study of blood T cell repertoires in COVID-19. Some clones are missing from TCRdb's copy, which holds only in-frame ones; the method was immunoSEQ multiplex PCR. This table holds approximately 160,000 clones, more than 90% found once. V shed 1 base and J shed 5 bases, with 11 bases lying between them. The germline gives CDR1 MGHDK, CDR2 SYGVNS. The CDR3 runs 14 residues. The V gene is TRBV25-1, the J gene TRBJ1-1; D uncertain. The sequenced sample was peripheral blood. This clonotype was obtained from a man aged 55 to 70 with active or convalescent COVID-19. CDR3 residues: CASSEFGVWTEAFF. DNA for the CDR3: TGTGCCAGCAGTGAATTCGGGGTTTGGACTGAAGCTTTCTTT.